A selection of T cell receptor beta chains follows, all from one sample in a study of T cells in Graves' hyperthyroidism and ophthalmopathy. TCRdb used MiXCR to reprocess the multiplex PCR reads, holding one entry per CDR3 protein. The table shows 490,000 or so distinct CDR3 sequences, with about 45% occurring only once. Material: peripheral blood or thyroid tissue (not recorded which). The receptor set was obtained from an adult woman with Graves' disease, either hyperthyroidism or ophthalmopathy (not recorded which). Both conserved end residues are part of each CDR3. The order of the fields is V gene, D gene, J gene, clone size, CDR3 DNA, CDR3 protein. The D gene is left open where the match is weak. Clone size is given for some rows only: seen once, a few or many times, or a class if the clone is expanded.

>TRBV2|-|TRBJ2-2|-
TGTGCCAGCAGTGAAGTAGAGGGGGCTTCTAGCGGCGGGGAGCTGTTTTTT
CASSEVEGASSGGELFF
>TRBV5-1|TRBD1|TRBJ1-2|-
TGCGCCAGCAGCTTGGACCAGGGGGCGGATGGCTACACCTTC
CASSLDQGADGYTF
>TRBV29-1|TRBD2|TRBJ2-7|-
TGCAGCGTTGACACTAGCGGGAGGGCTTACGAGCAGTACTTC
CSVDTSGRAYEQYF
>TRBV7-2|TRBD2|TRBJ2-7|many
TGTGCCAGCACACCGGGACTAGCGGACTACGAGCAGTACTTC
CASTPGLADYEQYF
>TRBV19|-|TRBJ2-7|few
TGTGCCAGTATACCAGGGTCTGGACCCTACGAGCAGTACTTC
CASIPGSGPYEQYF
>TRBV29-1|-|TRBJ1-1|-
TGCAGCAGACTAGGGACGGTGAACACTGAAGCTTTCTTT
CSRLGTVNTEAFF
>TRBV6-4|-|TRBJ1-2|many
TGTGCCAGCAGTGACGGCAGGGCGCGTGGCTACACCTTC
CASSDGRARGYTF
>TRBV2|-|TRBJ1-2|few
TGTGCCAGCACGACGGGGTATGGCTACACCTTC
CASTTGYGYTF
>TRBV7-9|-|TRBJ1-6|-
TGTGCCAGCAGCTTGCGGGGTTGGGATTATAATTCACCCCTCCACTTT
CASSLRGWDYNSPLHF
>TRBV10-3|-|TRBJ1-1|few
TGTGCCATTACCGGGACACAGAACACTGAAGCTTTCTTT
CAITGTQNTEAFF
>TRBV29-1|TRBD1|TRBJ2-7|-
TGCAGCGGGGGACAGGGCAAGACCTACGAGCAGTACTTC
CSGGQGKTYEQYF
>TRBV5-8|-|TRBJ1-2|-
TGTGCCAGCAGCTTGTTCACAGGGACCAACTATGGCTACACCTTC
CASSLFTGTNYGYTF
>TRBV29-1|-|TRBJ1-4|-
TGCAGCGTTGACGGGGCCGATGAAAAACTGTTTTTT
CSVDGADEKLFF
>TRBV29-1|TRBD2|TRBJ2-7|many
TGCAGCGTTCCAGGACTAGCGGGAGGCCTGAACTTC
CSVPGLAGGLNF
>TRBV6-4|-|TRBJ2-1|-
TGTGCCAGCAGTGACTCGACTTCCGGGGAGCAGTTCTTC
CASSDSTSGEQFF
>TRBV6-1|TRBD2|TRBJ2-7|-
TGTGCCAGCAGTGGCCGGACTAGCGGGAACGAGCAGTACTTC
CASSGRTSGNEQYF
>TRBV7-8|TRBD1|TRBJ1-2|once
TGTGCCAGCAGCTTTGACAGGGTGGGCTATGGCTACACCTTC
CASSFDRVGYGYTF
>TRBV7-2|TRBD2|TRBJ2-7|-
TGTGCCAGCAGCTCAGCAGCGGGAGAAGGGTCCTACGAGCAGTACTTC
CASSSAAGEGSYEQYF
>TRBV9|-|TRBJ1-1|many
TGTGCCAGCAGCGTAGATGGGAACACTGAAGCTTTCTTT
CASSVDGNTEAFF
>TRBV9|-|TRBJ2-2|-
TGTGCCAGCAGCCAAGGGCGAGGGGATCACACCGGGGAGCTGTTTTTT
CASSQGRGDHTGELFF
>TRBV9|-|TRBJ2-6|many
TGCGCCAGCAGCCCTAGGACTGGGGCCAACGTCCTGACTTTC
CASSPRTGANVLTF
>TRBV7-9|-|TRBJ2-5|-
TGTGCCAGCATCTCGGGAGCAGAGATCCAGTACTTC
CASISGAEIQYF
>TRBV7-2|TRBD1|TRBJ2-2|once
TGTGCCAGCAGCTTAGTGGCGACAGGGTCGAACACCGGGGAGCTGTTTTTT
CASSLVATGSNTGELFF
>TRBV2|TRBD1|TRBJ1-5|many
TGTGCCACAACGACAGGGGCCAGGAATCAGCCCCAGCATTTT
CATTTGARNQPQHF
>TRBV11-2|-|TRBJ2-2|-
TGTGCCAGCAGCTTGGAAGGGCCCAGAGGGGAGCTGTTTTTT
CASSLEGPRGELFF
>TRBV15|-|TRBJ2-6|many
TGTGCCACCAGCAGTTTGTCTGGGGCCAACGTCCTGACTTTC
CATSSLSGANVLTF
>TRBV28|-|TRBJ1-1|-
TGTGCCAGCAGTTTCGGACGGAACAGAAACACTGAAGCTTTCTTT
CASSFGRNRNTEAFF
>TRBV12-3/TRBV12-4|-|TRBJ2-1|-
TGTGCCAGCAGCTTAGTAACCTCTTCTGAGCAGTTCTTC
CASSLVTSSEQFF
>TRBV7-9|TRBD2|TRBJ2-7|-
TGTGCCAGCAGCCAAAAATATGGCGCGGGAGAGAACCCCTACGAGCAGTACTTC
CASSQKYGAGENPYEQYF
>TRBV20-1|TRBD2|TRBJ2-7|many
TGCAGTCTAGGGCTAGCGGGGACCTACGAGCAGTACTTC
CSLGLAGTYEQYF
>TRBV7-9|-|TRBJ2-5|many
TGTGCCAGCAGCCCCCGTTGGGGTCATGACCTAGAGACCCAGTACTTC
CASSPRWGHDLETQYF
>TRBV20-1|TRBD1|TRBJ1-4|-
TGCAGTGCGCCTCCTCGGACAGGGCCCTACGAAAAACTGTTTTTT
CSAPPRTGPYEKLFF
>TRBV7-9|TRBD1|TRBJ2-7|once
TGTGCCAGCAGTTGGCCGGGACAGGGCGGGGAGCAGTACTTC
CASSWPGQGGEQYF
>TRBV20-1|TRBD1|TRBJ2-6|many
TGCAGTGCTAGTGACAGGGTCTCAACTGGGGCCAACGTCCTGACTTTC
CSASDRVSTGANVLTF
>TRBV10-3|-|TRBJ2-7|few
TGTGCCATCAGTGAGTTCTACGAGCAGTACTTC
CAISEFYEQYF
>TRBV15|-|TRBJ1-5|few
TGTGCCACCAGCAGGCGGACAGCTTATAGCAATCAGCCCCAGCATTTT
CATSRRTAYSNQPQHF
>TRBV20-1|TRBD1|TRBJ1-6|-
TGCAGTGTCGGGACAGGGGCTAGGGATTCACCCCTCCACTTT
CSVGTGARDSPLHF
>TRBV7-9|TRBD2|TRBJ2-2|many
TGTGCCAGCAGCCCGGGACTAGCGGGAGGAAACACCGGGGAGCTGTTTTTT
CASSPGLAGGNTGELFF
>TRBV10-3|-|TRBJ1-1|-
TGTGCCATCACCCCAGGGTCGGGCACTGAAGCTTTCTTT
CAITPGSGTEAFF
>TRBV7-2|-|TRBJ1-2|-
TGTGCCAGCAGCTTACAGGCGGGGGGGGACGATGGCTACACCTTC
CASSLQAGGDDGYTF
>TRBV5-1|-|TRBJ1-2|once
TGCGCCAGCAGCTTGGGGTCGGCCTATGGCTACACCTTC
CASSLGSAYGYTF
>TRBV7-9|-|TRBJ2-7|many
TGTGCCAGCAGCTTAGCGCGGGGCGGCCCCGCCCACGAGCAGTACTTC
CASSLARGGPAHEQYF
>TRBV9|TRBD1|TRBJ1-6|-
TGTGCCAGCAGCGTAGATGGGACAGCCAATTCACCCCTCCACTTT
CASSVDGTANSPLHF
>TRBV24-1|-|TRBJ2-7|-
TGTGCCACCAGTGCTGCACAGGGCTACGAGCAGTACTTC
CATSAAQGYEQYF
>TRBV10-3|-|TRBJ2-2|few
TGTGCCATCAGTGAAGTCTATACCTACAGGGCGAACACCGGGGAGCTGTTTTTT
CAISEVYTYRANTGELFF
>TRBV5-5|-|TRBJ1-3|once
TGTGCCAGCAGCTTGCATCCCGCGAACACCATATATTTT
CASSLHPANTIYF
>TRBV2|-|TRBJ2-4|-
TGTGCCAGCAGCTTGGCCCCTGGGGGTCTAGCCAAAAACATTCAGTACTTC
CASSLAPGGLAKNIQYF
>TRBV7-8|-|TRBJ2-7|once
TGTGCCAGCTCACCCTCCCAGGGAGAAGACGAGCAGTACTTC
CASSPSQGEDEQYF
>TRBV29-1|-|TRBJ2-2|-
TGCAGCGTTGAAGGGGGGGCGCCCGGGGAGCTGTTTTTT
CSVEGGAPGELFF
>TRBV20-1|-|TRBJ2-3|-
TGCAGTGCCCCGGAGGACACAGATACGCAGTATTTT
CSAPEDTDTQYF
>TRBV12-3/TRBV12-4|TRBD1|TRBJ1-3|-
TGTGCCAGCAGTTTAAGGGACAGGAATTGGCGATTTGGAAACACCATATATTTT
CASSLRDRNWRFGNTIYF
>TRBV2|TRBD2|TRBJ2-7|-
TGTGCCAGCAGTGATAGCGGGAGTAACTACGAGCAGTACTTC
CASSDSGSNYEQYF
>TRBV9|-|TRBJ2-1|-
TGTGCCAGCAGCAAGGAGGGCGATGACTACAATGAGCAGTTCTTC
CASSKEGDDYNEQFF